Below, 17 T cell receptor beta chains from the same sample are listed, as sequenced in a study of T-cell reconstitution after alpha-beta-depleted transplantation in children. Using unique molecular identifiers, the investigators prepared the TCRbeta library. TCRdb recomputed calls from the PCR reads with MiXCR, one row per CDR3 protein. The sample comprises approximately 500,000 distinct CDR3 sequences, about 11% of which are singletons, and around 2% rests with the top ten. Specimen: PBMCs, collected before TCRalphabeta/CD19-depleted stem cell transplant. These receptors were obtained from a child aged 2-15 years with inherited bone marrow failure, due to receive a stem cell transplant.

This clonotype was seen repeatedly, ten times or more. The chain joins TRBV4-3 to TRBJ2-5, with 9 bases that match TRBD2. J gave up 4 bases and V 0 bases, and 18 bases lay outside the gene matches. Per the germline V gene, CDR1 is LGHNA and CDR2 is YSLEER. The CDR3 length is 20 residues. CDR3 sequence: CASSQDAAGGPELGGETQYF. The CDR3 nucleotides read TGCGCCAGCAGCCAAGATGCCGCGGGAGGGCCCGAATTGGGGGGAGAGACCCAGTACTTC.

This clonotype was detected many times. This chain connects TRBV5-1 to TRBJ2-5; no reliable D call. The CDR3 covers 18 residues. The V end was cut by 0 bases, the J end by 0 bases, with 18 bases between. Germline lookup yields CDR1 SGHRS and CDR2 YFSETQ. The CDR3 DNA reads TGCGCCAGCAGCTTGGCCCCGTCCGCCGCGGCGTACCAAGAGACCCAGTACTTC. Translation: CASSLAPSAAAYQETQYF.

This clonotype was observed many times. The V and J genes are TRBV28 and TRBJ1-6, with D possibly matching TRBD1 (5 bases). Germline V gives CDR1 MDHEN, CDR2 SYDVKM. This CDR3 spans 14 amino acids. V dropped 7 bases and J dropped 6 bases, with 13 bases sitting between them. The CDR3 region has the DNA TGTGCCAGCACCGTGGGACGGCTTAATTCACCCCTCCACTTT. The encoded protein is CASTVGRLNSPLHF.

Many counts were recorded for this clonotype. V is TRBV12-3 or TRBV12-4 and J is TRBJ2-7; TRBD1 aligns across 8 bases. V lost 6 bases and J lost 7; bases outside the gene matches: 11. This CDR3 comprises 14 residues. The CDR3 coding sequence is TGTGCCAGCAGCCCCGTACAGGGGGAGTGGGAGCAGTACTTC. Its protein is CASSPVQGEWEQYF.

The CDR3, as DNA: TGCAGCGTCGTGGGGACAGGGAATGCTATTAGCTATGGCTACACCTTC. Amino acid sequence: CSVVGTGNAISYGYTF. The chain employs TRBV29-1 and TRBJ1-2; 9 bases fit TRBD1. There are 16 residues in the CDR3. Germline CDR1 reads SQVTM; CDR2 reads ANQGSEA. The V segment lost 6 bases and the J segment 4 bases; nucleotides outside the gene matches: 15.

This chain joins TRBV5-6 and TRBJ1-2; weak D call: TRBD1 (6 bases). This CDR3 has 14 amino acids. Deletions cut 0 bases from V and 6 bases from J, with 12 bases between. The V gene's germline CDR1 is SGHDT and CDR2 YYEEEE. The CDR3 protein is CASSLAGEFDGYTF. DNA for the CDR3: TGTGCCAGCAGCTTGGCAGGGGAGTTTGATGGCTACACCTTC.

This clonotype has ten or more counts. The chain combines TRBV7-2 with TRBJ2-5; 13 nucleotides agree with TRBD2. CDR3 length: 19 amino acids. The germline V gene encodes CDR1 SGHTA and CDR2 FQGNSA. Trimming cost V 0 bases and J 3 bases; bases outside gene matches: 10. The CDR3 sequence is CASSLAPPTSGRVKETQYF. As DNA, the CDR3 is TGTGCCAGCAGCTTAGCTCCCCCCACTAGCGGGAGGGTTAAAGAGACCCAGTACTTC.

This clonotype appeared a few times. This rearrangement joins TRBV7-8 to TRBJ2-3; tentative D call: TRBD1 (6 bases). From germline, CDR1 is SGHVS and CDR2 FQNEAQ. The V end lost 2 bases, the J end lost 4 bases, and 10 bases lay between the germline ends. The CDR3 has 14 amino acids. DNA for the CDR3: TGTGCCAGCAGCTTAATCGAGGGGGCAGATACGCAGTATTTT. Its translation is CASSLIEGADTQYF. The variable domain in full, completed from reference TRBV7-8 and TRBJ2-3, reads GAGVSQSPRYKVAKRGQDVALRCDPISGHVSLFWYQQALGQGPEFLTYFQNEAQLDKSGLPSDRFFAERPEGSVSTLKIQRTQQEDSAVYLCASSLIEGADTQYFGPGTRLTVL.

About this clonotype itself: A much larger clone is a single base away; this may be a read error. The chain employs TRBV29-1 and TRBJ2-1; possibly TRBD2 for D (5 bases). Looked up from germline, CDR1 is SQVTM and CDR2 is ANQGSEA. This CDR3 has 11 residues. The CDR3 DNA reads TGCAGCGTTGCGCCTAGCAATGACCAGTTCTTC. Its protein is CSVAPSNDQFF.

Ten or more counts support this clonotype. The chain couples TRBV5-1 to TRBJ2-7; D may correspond to TRBD1 or TRBD2 (5 bases each). The CDR3 covers 14 residues. Looked up from germline, CDR1 is SGHRS and CDR2 is YFSETQ. V lost 4 bases to trimming and J lost 0 bases, with 11 bases between them. CDR3 protein: CASSVGTDSYEQYF. The CDR3 DNA sequence: TGCGCCAGCAGCGTCGGGACGGACTCCTACGAGCAGTACTTC.

This clonotype came up once. A read error may produce the germline difference seen at one junction end. The V call is TRBV7-4, the J call TRBJ2-1; TRBD2 matches at 8 bases. CDR1 SGHVT and CDR2 SQSDAQ come from the germline V gene. The CDR3 consists of 12 residues. Here the CDR3 reads CASSLATSGHLF. CDR3 coding DNA: TGTGCCAGCAGCTTAGCTACTAGCGGCCACCTCTTC.

Ten or more counts support this clonotype. CDR3: CSASQTSDSYEQYF. CDR3 nucleotides: TGCAGTGCTAGCCAGACTAGCGACTCCTACGAGCAGTACTTC. The chain combines TRBV20-1 with TRBJ2-7, with 8 bases that match TRBD2. This CDR3 contains 14 residues. Germline CDR1 DFQATT, CDR2 SNEGSKA (reference sequence). Germline trimming cut 3 bases from V and 0 bases from J; bases unmatched to any gene: 4.

This clonotype was seen many times. This sequence joins TRBV15 and TRBJ2-7; perhaps TRBD2 as D (5 bases). The length of the CDR3 is 17 residues. V lost 5 bases and J 0 bases, leaving 20 bases between the germline ends. The germline gives CDR1 LNHNV, CDR2 YYDKDF (reference sequence). The CDR3 protein is CATSPLRGLANSYEQYF. The CDR3 DNA sequence: TGTGCCACCAGCCCACTGCGTGGCCTAGCCAACTCCTACGAGCAGTACTTC.

This clonotype was observed many times. This chain uses TRBV29-1 with TRBJ2-5; unclear D gene. Trimming cost V 7 bases and J 2 bases, with 11 bases left between them. There are 12 residues in the CDR3. The V gene's germline CDR1 is SQVTM and CDR2 ANQGSEA. This chain's CDR3 is CSDMDGQETQYF. In DNA form, the CDR3 reads TGCAGCGACATGGACGGTCAAGAGACCCAGTACTTC.

The sample holds many counts of this clonotype. This chain links TRBV29-1 with TRBJ1-2, with 7 bases lining up with TRBD1. Germline CDR1 reads SQVTM; CDR2 reads ANQGSEA. Trimming removed 5 bases from V and 3 bases from J; junction bases left unmatched: 3. The CDR3 runs to 12 residues. CDR3 in DNA: TGCAGCGTTATTGACAGGGACTATGGCTACACCTTC. As protein: CSVIDRDYGYTF.

Comments on this clonotype: Possible read error: a much larger clone is one base away. V is TRBV7-2 and J is TRBJ2-7; 11 bases line up with TRBD1. The germline gives CDR1 SGHTA, CDR2 FQGNSA. Trimming removed 2 bases from V and 4 bases from J; junction bases left unmatched: 7. CDR3 length: 16 amino acids. This chain's CDR3 is CASSLIIGQGAYEQYF. CDR3 coding DNA: TGTGCCAGCAGCTTAATTATAGGACAGGGGGCGTACGAGCAGTACTTC.

This clonotype was recorded at least ten times. The CDR3 loop is CASSSGTGANEQYF. The CDR3 bases are TGTGCCAGCAGTTCCGGGACAGGGGCTAACGAGCAGTACTTC. This chain uses TRBV6-5 with TRBJ2-7; 10 nucleotides agree with TRBD1. With 4 bases clipped from V and 5 bases from J, the junction kept 5 bases outside the gene matches. The CDR3 is 14 residues long. Per germline, CDR1 MNHEY and CDR2 SVGAGI.